The 12 T cell receptor beta chains in this list originate from one sample, sequenced in a study of cytomegalovirus exposure and HLA in healthy donors. Use of 60 Vbeta and 13 Jbeta primers characterized the PCR. Data came from immunoSEQ multiplex PCR; TCRdb stores just in-frame clones and leaves some out. The profile shows about 190,000 clones, roughly 80% of them singletons. The sequenced sample consisted of PBMCs. The source is a man aged 50 to 60 in good health and CMV-seronegative.

V and J are TRBV5-1 and TRBJ2-3; 7 nucleotides line up with TRBD2. V lost 4 bases and J lost 5; bases outside the gene matches: 7. Germline assignment: CDR1 SGHRS and CDR2 YFSETQ. The CDR3 length is 14 residues. The CDR3 reads CASSPGTGGDTQYF. The CDR3, as DNA: TGCGCCAGCAGCCCCGGGACGGGGGGAGATACGCAGTATTTT.

The chain carries TRBV6-5 and TRBJ1-6; D uncertain. The CDR3 extends over 15 amino acids. With 8 bases removed from V and 6 bases from J, the gap between germline ends came to 17 bases. Germline CDR1 and CDR2: MNHEY and SVGAGI. The CDR3, as DNA: TGTGCCAGCGGATTAAGTGTACAGATTAATTCACCCCTCCACTTT. This gives the protein CASGLSVQINSPLHF.

This chain joins TRBV5-1 and TRBJ2-7; 9 positions agree with TRBD2. Germline V gene data show CDR1 as SGHRS and CDR2 as YFSETQ. CDR3 length: 16 residues. With 4 bases clipped from V and 6 bases from J, the junction kept 14 bases outside the gene matches. The CDR3 here is CASSAWVPGLAGEQYF. As DNA, the CDR3 is TGCGCCAGCAGCGCCTGGGTCCCGGGACTAGCCGGCGAGCAGTACTTC.

This clone showed up just a few times. This rearrangement joins TRBV4-3 to TRBJ2-7; perhaps TRBD2 as D (5 bases). CDR3 length equals 15 residues. V was cut by 2 bases and J by 2 bases, with 13 bases left in between. Germline V gene data show CDR1 as LGHNA and CDR2 as YSLEER. The CDR3 reads CASSQSPNGAYEQYF. The CDR3 DNA is TGCGCCAGCAGCCAATCACCCAACGGGGCCTACGAGCAGTACTTC.

This sequence joins TRBV9 and TRBJ2-5; TRBD1 aligns across 9 bases. This CDR3 has 15 amino acids. V trimming: 0 bases; J trimming: 5 bases; junction bases outside the gene matches: 5. The V gene's germline CDR1 is SGDLS and CDR2 YYNGEE. DNA for the CDR3: TGTGCCAGCAGCGTAGGGACAGGGGCGGGGGAGACCCAGTACTTC. It translates to CASSVGTGAGETQYF.

The chain is built from TRBV6-5 and TRBJ1-1; weak D call: TRBD1 (6 bases). The germline gives CDR1 MNHEY, CDR2 SVGAGI. CDR3 length: 13 amino acids. The V and J ends lost 5 bases and 1 base respectively, with 8 bases between them. CDR3 nucleotide sequence: TGTGCCAGCAGTAAGACAGGGAACACTGAAGCTTTCTTT. This gives the protein CASSKTGNTEAFF.

The genes are TRBV7-2 and TRBJ2-2; TRBD2 matches at 8 bases. CDR1 is SGHTA, CDR2 FQGNSA, per germline. The CDR3 spans 18 residues. Unmatched junction bases numbered 10, after V lost 2 bases and J lost 2 bases. The CDR3 region is CASSLSPAGALNTGELFF. CDR3 DNA sequence: TGTGCCAGCAGCTTATCTCCAGCGGGGGCCTTAAACACCGGGGAGCTGTTTTTT.

The rearrangement uses TRBV7-2 and TRBJ1-1; D not certain. Trimming took off 3 bases at V and 2 bases at J, with 7 bases between the two ends. Germline-derived CDR1 and CDR2 are SGHTA and FQGNSA. The CDR3 covers 13 residues. DNA for the CDR3: TGTGCCAGCAGCTTTCCGTATAACACTGAAGCTTTCTTT. This gives the protein CASSFPYNTEAFF.

The chain couples TRBV4-1 to TRBJ2-1; TRBD2 matches 8 bases. The germline CDR1 and CDR2 sequences are MGHRA and YSYEKL. The V segment lost 4 bases and the J segment 9 bases; nucleotides outside the gene matches: 17. CDR3 length equals 17 residues. The CDR3 DNA is TGCGCCAGCAGCCCAAGTCGGGGGGGGCTTTCTAAGGGTGAGCAGTTCTTC. It translates to CASSPSRGGLSKGEQFF.

V and J are TRBV7-8 and TRBJ1-2; D gene ambiguous. V was trimmed by 4 bases and J by 1 base, leaving 10 bases between them. Germline CDR1 and CDR2: SGHVS and FQNEAQ. This CDR3 comprises 14 residues. As DNA, the CDR3 is TGTGCCAGCAGCTCCTTACAGATTAACTATGGCTACACCTTC. Its translation is CASSSLQINYGYTF. Drawing the rest from reference TRBV7-8 and TRBJ1-2, the complete variable domain is GAGVSQSPRYKVAKRGQDVALRCDPISGHVSLFWYQQALGQGPEFLTYFQNEAQLDKSGLPSDRFFAERPEGSVSTLKIQRTQQEDSAVYLCASSSLQINYGYTFGSGTRLTVV.

The rearrangement joins TRBV7-2 to TRBJ2-7; 14 bases are a match to TRBD2. The CDR3 is 16 amino acids. The V gene's germline CDR1 is SGHTA and CDR2 FQGNSA. V trimming: 5 bases; J trimming: 6 bases; junction bases outside the gene matches: 9. CDR3 region: CASSVTGLAGGPEQYF. The CDR3 nucleotides read TGTGCCAGCAGCGTTACAGGACTAGCGGGGGGTCCCGAGCAGTACTTC.

Comments on this clone: At one end, the junction sequence differs from germline, possibly due to a read error. CDR3 region: CASSTQRPNF. The CDR3 DNA follows: TGTGCCAGCAGCACCCAGAGGCCCAACTTC. The chain recombines TRBV9 with TRBJ2-7; D call uncertain. The germline V gene encodes CDR1 SGDLS and CDR2 YYNGEE. The CDR3 runs to 10 residues.